The present T cell receptor (beta chain) was sequenced within a study of blood T cell repertoires in COVID-19. On the study more broadly: Acute and convalescent COVID-19 specimens originated in the United States, Italy and Spain. Sources were T cells, B-cell-depleted T cells, or PBMCs; the material itself was cDNA or gDNA.

Produced via immunoSEQ multiplex PCR; TCRdb's table is partial and in-frame only. Here the sample spans 60,000 to 70,000 clones, 86% being singletons. CDR1 and CDR2 from the germline V gene are LNHDA and SQIVND (reference sequence). After removal of 4 bases from V and 4 bases from J, the junction contained 3 bases not matched to a gene. The CDR3 has 15 amino acids. Sequencing was performed on peripheral blood. The gene calls are TRBV19 and TRBJ2-3, with 12 nucleotides matching TRBD1. The source of this sequence is a man aged 50 or older with active COVID-19. As DNA, the CDR3 is TGTGCCAGTAGTACCGGGACAGGGGGCTCAGATACGCAGTATTTT. Amino acid sequence: CASSTGTGGSDTQYF.